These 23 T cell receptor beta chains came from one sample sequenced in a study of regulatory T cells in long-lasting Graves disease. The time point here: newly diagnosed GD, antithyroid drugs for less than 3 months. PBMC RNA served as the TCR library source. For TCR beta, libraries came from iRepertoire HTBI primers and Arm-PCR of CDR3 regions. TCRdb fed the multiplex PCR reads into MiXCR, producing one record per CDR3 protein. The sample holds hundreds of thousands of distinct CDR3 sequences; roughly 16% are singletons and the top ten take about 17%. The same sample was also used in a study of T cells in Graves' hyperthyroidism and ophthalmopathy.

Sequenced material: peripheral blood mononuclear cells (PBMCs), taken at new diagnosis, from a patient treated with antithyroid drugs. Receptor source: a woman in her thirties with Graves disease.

The CDR3 here is CASSVSPLKVTEGYTF. CDR3 nucleotides: TGTGCCAGCAGCGTAAGTCCATTAAAAGTCACAGAGGGCTACACCTTC. The chain carries TRBV3-1 and TRBJ1-2, with D uncertain. The CDR3 spans 16 residues. The V gene's germline CDR1 is LGHDT and CDR2 YNNKEL (reference sequence). The V end lost 5 bases, the J end lost 8 bases, and 24 bases lay between the germline ends.

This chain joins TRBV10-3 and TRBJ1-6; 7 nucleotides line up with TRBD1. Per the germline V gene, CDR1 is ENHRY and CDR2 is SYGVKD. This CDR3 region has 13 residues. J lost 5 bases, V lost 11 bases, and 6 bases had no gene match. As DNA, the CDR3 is TGTGCCGCGTCGGGACAGAATAATTCACCCCTCCACTTT. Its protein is CAASGQNNSPLHF.

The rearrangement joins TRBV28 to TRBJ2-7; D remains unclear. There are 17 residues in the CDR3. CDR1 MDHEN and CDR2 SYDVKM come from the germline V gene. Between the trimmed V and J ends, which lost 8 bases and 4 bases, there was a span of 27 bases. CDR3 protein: CASARLSLALVGYEQYF. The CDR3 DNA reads TGTGCCAGCGCCCGGCTGTCCCTGGCGTTGGTAGGGTACGAGCAGTACTTC.

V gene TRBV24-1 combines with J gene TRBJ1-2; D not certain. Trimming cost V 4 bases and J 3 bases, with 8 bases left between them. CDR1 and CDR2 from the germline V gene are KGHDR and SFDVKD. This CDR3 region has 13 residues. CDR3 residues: CATSESEDYGYTF. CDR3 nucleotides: TGTGCCACCAGTGAGTCGGAAGACTATGGCTACACCTTC.

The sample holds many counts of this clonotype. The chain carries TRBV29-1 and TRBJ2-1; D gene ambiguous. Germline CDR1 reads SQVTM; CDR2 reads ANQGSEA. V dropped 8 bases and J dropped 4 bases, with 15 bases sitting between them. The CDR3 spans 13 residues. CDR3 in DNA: TGCAGCCTCCGCCCGGGTGCGTACAATGAGCAGTTCTTC. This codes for CSLRPGAYNEQFF.

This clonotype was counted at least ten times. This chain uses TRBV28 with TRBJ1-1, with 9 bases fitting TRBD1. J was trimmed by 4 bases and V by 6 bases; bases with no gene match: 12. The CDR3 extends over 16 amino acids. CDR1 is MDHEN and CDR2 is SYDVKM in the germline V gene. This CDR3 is CASSRTGDGGSTEAFF. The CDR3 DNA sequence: TGTGCCAGCAGCCGGACAGGGGATGGAGGGAGCACTGAAGCTTTCTTT.

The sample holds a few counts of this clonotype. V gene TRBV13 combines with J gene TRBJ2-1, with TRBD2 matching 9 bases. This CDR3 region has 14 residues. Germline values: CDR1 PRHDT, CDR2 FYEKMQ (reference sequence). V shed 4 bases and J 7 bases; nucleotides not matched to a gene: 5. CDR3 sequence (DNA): TGTGCCAGCAGCTCCTTCGGACTAGCGAATGAGCAGTTCTTC. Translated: CASSSFGLANEQFF.

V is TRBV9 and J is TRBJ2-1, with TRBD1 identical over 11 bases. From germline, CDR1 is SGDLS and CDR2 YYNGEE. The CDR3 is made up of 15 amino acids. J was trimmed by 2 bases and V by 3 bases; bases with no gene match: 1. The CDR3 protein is CASSGGQGAYNEQFF. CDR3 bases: TGTGCCAGCAGCGGGGGACAGGGGGCCTACAATGAGCAGTTCTTC.

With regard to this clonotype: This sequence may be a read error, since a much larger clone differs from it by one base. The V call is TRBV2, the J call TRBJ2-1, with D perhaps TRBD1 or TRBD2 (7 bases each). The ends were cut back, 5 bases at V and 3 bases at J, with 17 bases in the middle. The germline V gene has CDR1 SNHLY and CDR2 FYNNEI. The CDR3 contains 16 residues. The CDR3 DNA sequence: TGTGCCAGCAGTTTCCCAGGGGGGGGCTTCTACAATGAGCAGTTCTTC. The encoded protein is CASSFPGGGFYNEQFF.

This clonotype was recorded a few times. The CDR3 loop reads CASSPGQARYEQYF. The CDR3 DNA reads as TGTGCCAGCAGCCCTGGACAGGCCCGCTACGAGCAGTACTTC. The genes are TRBV6-1 and TRBJ2-7, with 7 bases identical to TRBD1. The CDR3 contains 14 residues. Germline CDR1 is MNHNS and CDR2 is SASEGT. V was pared by 6 bases and J by 3 bases, with 8 bases of the junction left unmatched.

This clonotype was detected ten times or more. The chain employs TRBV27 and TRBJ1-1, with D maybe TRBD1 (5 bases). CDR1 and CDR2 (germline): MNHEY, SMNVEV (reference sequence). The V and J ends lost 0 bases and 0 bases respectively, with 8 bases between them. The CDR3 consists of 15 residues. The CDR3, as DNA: TGTGCCAGCAGTTTATCGGGGGTCGTGAACACTGAAGCTTTCTTT. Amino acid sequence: CASSLSGVVNTEAFF.

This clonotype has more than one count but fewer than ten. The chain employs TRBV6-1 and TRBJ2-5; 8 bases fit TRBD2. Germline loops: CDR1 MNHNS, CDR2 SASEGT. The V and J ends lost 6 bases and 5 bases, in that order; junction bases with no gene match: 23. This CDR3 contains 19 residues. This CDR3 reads CASRKGLVGNLVSGETQYF. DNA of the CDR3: TGTGCCAGCAGGAAGGGACTAGTGGGAAATCTGGTCTCTGGGGAGACCCAGTACTTC.

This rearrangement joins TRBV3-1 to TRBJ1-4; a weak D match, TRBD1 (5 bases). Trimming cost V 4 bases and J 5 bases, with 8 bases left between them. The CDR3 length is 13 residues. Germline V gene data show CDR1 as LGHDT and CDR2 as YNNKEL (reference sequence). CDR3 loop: CASSPEGNEKLFF. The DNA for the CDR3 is TGTGCCAGCAGCCCAGAGGGGAATGAAAAACTGTTTTTT.

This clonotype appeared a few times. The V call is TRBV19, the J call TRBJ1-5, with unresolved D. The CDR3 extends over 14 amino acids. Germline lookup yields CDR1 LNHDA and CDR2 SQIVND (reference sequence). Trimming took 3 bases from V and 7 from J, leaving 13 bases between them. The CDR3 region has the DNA TGTGCCAGTAGTATTGAAAGTACCGGGCAGCCCCAGCATTTT. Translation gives CASSIESTGQPQHF.

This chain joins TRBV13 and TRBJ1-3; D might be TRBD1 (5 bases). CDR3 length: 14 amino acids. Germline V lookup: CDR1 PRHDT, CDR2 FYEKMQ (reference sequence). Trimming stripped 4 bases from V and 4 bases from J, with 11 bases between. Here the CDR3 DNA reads TGTGCCAGCAGCTCCGGGACGGACGGAAACACCATATATTTT. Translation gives CASSSGTDGNTIYF.

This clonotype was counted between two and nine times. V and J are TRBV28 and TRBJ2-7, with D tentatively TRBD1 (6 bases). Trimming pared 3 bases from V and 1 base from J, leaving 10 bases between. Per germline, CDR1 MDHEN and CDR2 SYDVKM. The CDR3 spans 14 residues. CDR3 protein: CASSFQGHSYEQYF. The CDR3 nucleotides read TGTGCCAGCAGTTTCCAGGGACATTCCTACGAGCAGTACTTC.

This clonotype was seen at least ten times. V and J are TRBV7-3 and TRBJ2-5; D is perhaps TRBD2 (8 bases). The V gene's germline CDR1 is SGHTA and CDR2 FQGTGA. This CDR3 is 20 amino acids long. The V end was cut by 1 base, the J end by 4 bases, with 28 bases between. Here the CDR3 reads CASSLNPAAGGSGGGETQYF. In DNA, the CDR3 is TGTGCCAGCAGCTTAAACCCCGCGGCGGGAGGATCAGGGGGTGGAGAGACCCAGTACTTC.

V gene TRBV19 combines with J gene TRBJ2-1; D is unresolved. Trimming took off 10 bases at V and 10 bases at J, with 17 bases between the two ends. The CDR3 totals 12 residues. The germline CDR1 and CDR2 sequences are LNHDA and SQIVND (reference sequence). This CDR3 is CATQRFDLEQFF. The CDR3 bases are TGTGCCACCCAAAGGTTCGATTTGGAGCAGTTCTTC.

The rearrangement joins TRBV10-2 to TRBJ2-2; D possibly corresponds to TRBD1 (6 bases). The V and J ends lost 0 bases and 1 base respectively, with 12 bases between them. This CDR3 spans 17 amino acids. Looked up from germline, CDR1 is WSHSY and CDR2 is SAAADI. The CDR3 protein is CASSESRGALNTGELFF. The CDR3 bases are TGCGCCAGCAGTGAGTCCAGGGGCGCCCTGAACACCGGGGAGCTGTTTTTT.

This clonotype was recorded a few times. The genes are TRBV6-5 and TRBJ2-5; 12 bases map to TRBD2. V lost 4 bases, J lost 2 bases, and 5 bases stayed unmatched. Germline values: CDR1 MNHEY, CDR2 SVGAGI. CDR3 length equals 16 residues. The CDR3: CASSSTSGSGQETQYF. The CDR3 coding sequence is TGTGCCAGCAGTTCGACTAGCGGGAGTGGGCAAGAGACCCAGTACTTC.

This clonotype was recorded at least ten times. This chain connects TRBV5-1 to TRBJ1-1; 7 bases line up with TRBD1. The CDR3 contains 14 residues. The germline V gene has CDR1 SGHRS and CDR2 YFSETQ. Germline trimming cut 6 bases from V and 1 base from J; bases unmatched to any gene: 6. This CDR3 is CASNQQGSNTEAFF. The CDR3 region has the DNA TGCGCCAGCAACCAACAGGGGTCGAACACTGAAGCTTTCTTT. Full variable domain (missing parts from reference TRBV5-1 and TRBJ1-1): KAGVTQTPRYLIKTRGQQVTLSCSPISGHRSVSWYQQTPGQGLQFLFEYFSETQRNKGNFPGRFSGRQFSNSRSEMNVSTLELGDSALYLCASNQQGSNTEAFFGQGTRLTVV.

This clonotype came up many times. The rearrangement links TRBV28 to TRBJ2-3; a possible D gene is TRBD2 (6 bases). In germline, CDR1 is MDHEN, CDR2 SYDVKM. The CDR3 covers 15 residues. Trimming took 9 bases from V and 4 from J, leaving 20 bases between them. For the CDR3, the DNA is TGTGCCAGAAGGGAGTGGAGGGCCGGGTCAGATACGCAGTATTTT. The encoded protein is CARREWRAGSDTQYF.

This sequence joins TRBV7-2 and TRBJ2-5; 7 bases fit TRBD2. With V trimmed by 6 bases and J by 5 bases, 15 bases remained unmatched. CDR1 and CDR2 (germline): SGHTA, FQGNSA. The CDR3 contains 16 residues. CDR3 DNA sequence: TGTGCCAGCAGACGGGAGGCACTCGATCTTAGGGAGACCCAGTACTTC. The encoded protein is CASRREALDLRETQYF. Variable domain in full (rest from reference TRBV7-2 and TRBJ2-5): GAGVSQSPSNKVTEKGKDVELRCDPISGHTALYWYRQSLGQGLEFLIYFQGNSAPDKSGLPSDRFSAERTGGSVSTLTIQRTQQEDSAVYLCASRREALDLRETQYFGPGTRLLVL.